The 2 T cell receptor beta chains reported below all come from one sample, sequenced in a study of identical twins. A single record per CDR3 protein comes from TCRdb applying MiXCR to the 5' RACE reads. The table includes hundreds of thousands of distinct CDR3 sequences, 18% detected once. These data also featured in a second study, about T cells expressing NK-cell markers.

Input material: PBMCs. The receptors shown here come from a young woman in good health.

The rearrangement links TRBV29-1 to TRBJ1-4; D gene unclear. V shed 7 bases and J shed 3 bases, with 15 bases lying between them. There are 14 residues in the CDR3. Germline assignment: CDR1 SQVTM and CDR2 ANQGSEA. The CDR3 sequence is CSARTRWANEKLFF. The CDR3 DNA reads as TGCAGCGCCCGGACCCGGTGGGCTAATGAAAAACTGTTTTTT.

The chain is built from TRBV20-1 and TRBJ2-1; D is uncertain. Deletions cut 6 bases from V and 4 bases from J, with 13 bases between. Germline values: CDR1 DFQATT, CDR2 SNEGSKA (reference sequence). This CDR3 region has 13 residues. The CDR3 sequence: CSASSSPYNEQFF. CDR3 DNA sequence: TGCAGTGCCAGCTCCAGCCCTTACAATGAGCAGTTCTTC.